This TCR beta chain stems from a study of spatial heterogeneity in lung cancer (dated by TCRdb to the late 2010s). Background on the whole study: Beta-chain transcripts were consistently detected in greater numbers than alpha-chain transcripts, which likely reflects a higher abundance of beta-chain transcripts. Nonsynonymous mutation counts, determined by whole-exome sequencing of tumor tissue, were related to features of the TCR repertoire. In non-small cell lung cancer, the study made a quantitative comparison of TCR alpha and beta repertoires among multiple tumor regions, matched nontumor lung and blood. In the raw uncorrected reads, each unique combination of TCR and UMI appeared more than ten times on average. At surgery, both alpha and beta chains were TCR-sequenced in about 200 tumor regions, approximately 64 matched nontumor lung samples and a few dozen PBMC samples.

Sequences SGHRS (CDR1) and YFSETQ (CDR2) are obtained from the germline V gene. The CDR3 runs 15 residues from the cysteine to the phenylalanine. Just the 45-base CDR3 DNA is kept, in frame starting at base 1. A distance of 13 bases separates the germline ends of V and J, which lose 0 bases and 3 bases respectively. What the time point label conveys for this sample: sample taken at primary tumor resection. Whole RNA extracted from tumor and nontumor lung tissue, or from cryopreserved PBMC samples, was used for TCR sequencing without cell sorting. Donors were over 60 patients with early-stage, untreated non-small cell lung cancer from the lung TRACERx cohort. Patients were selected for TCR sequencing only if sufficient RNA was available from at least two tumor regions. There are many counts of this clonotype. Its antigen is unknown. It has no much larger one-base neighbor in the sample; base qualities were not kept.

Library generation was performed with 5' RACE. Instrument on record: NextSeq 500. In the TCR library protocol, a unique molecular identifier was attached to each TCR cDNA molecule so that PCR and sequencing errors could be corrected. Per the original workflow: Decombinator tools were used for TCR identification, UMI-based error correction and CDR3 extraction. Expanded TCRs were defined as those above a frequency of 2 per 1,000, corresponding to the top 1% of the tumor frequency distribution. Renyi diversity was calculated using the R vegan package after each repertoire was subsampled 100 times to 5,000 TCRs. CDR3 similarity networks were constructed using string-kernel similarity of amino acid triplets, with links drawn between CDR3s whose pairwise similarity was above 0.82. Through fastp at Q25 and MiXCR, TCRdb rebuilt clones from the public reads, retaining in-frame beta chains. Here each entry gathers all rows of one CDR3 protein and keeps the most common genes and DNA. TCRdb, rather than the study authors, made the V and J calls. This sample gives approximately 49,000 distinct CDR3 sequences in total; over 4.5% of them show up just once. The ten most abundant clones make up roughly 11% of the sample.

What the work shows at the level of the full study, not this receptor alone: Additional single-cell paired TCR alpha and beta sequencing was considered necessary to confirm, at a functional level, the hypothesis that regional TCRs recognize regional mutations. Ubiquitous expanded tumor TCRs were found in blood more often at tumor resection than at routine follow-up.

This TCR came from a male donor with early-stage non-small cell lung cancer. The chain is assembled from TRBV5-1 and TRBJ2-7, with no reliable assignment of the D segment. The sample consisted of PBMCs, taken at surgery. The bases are TGCGCCAGCAGCTTGGGTGTAGGAGCAAACTACGAGCAGTACTTC. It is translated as CASSLGVGANYEQYF.